This entry lists 15 T cell receptor beta chains sequenced from one sample in a study of cytomegalovirus exposure and HLA in healthy donors. Primers included in the PCR were 60 Vbeta and 13 Jbeta primers. Assay: immunoSEQ multiplex PCR; the TCRdb copy retains only in-frame clones and omits some. The sample has over 150,000 clones, around 80% seen once. Sequencing input: PBMCs. The receptors here all came from a man between 18 and 35 years old in good health and CMV-seronegative.

In its sample, this clone was seen once. The chain employs TRBV10-3 and TRBJ2-1; 13 bases are a match to TRBD2. This CDR3 contains 14 residues. CDR1 is ENHRY, CDR2 SYGVKD, per germline. With 6 bases clipped from V and 8 bases from J, the junction kept 4 bases outside the gene matches. The CDR3 protein is CAISRLAGGYEQFF. CDR3 nucleotides: TGTGCCATCAGCCGACTAGCGGGAGGATATGAGCAGTTCTTC.

V usage is TRBV27 and J usage is TRBJ2-1; 8 nucleotides line up with TRBD2. CDR1 is MNHEY, CDR2 SMNVEV, per germline (reference sequence). The CDR3 sequence is 15 residues long. The J segment lost 6 bases and the V segment lost 6 bases, leaving 10 bases of the junction unmatched. Here the CDR3 reads CASRSLAVNPNEQFF. DNA for the CDR3: TGTGCCAGCAGATCACTAGCGGTAAACCCCAATGAGCAGTTCTTC.

The chain employs TRBV7-9 and TRBJ2-5, with TRBD2 identical over 7 bases. This CDR3 has 16 amino acids. From germline, CDR1 is SEHNR and CDR2 FQNEAQ (reference sequence). J lost 0 bases, V lost 5 bases, and 9 bases had no gene match. Written as DNA, the CDR3 is TGTGCCAGCAGCATAGTAGGGACTACGTACCAAGAGACCCAGTACTTC. This codes for CASSIVGTTYQETQYF.

The CDR3 is CASSRTGSETQYF. In nucleotides, the CDR3 is TGTGCCAGCAGCCGGACAGGGTCAGAGACCCAGTACTTC. The chain is built from TRBV9 and TRBJ2-5; the match to TRBD1 covers 8 bases. CDR1 SGDLS and CDR2 YYNGEE come from the germline V gene. The CDR3 contains 13 residues. The junction had 3 bases not matched to a gene; V was cut back by 4 bases and J by 4 bases.

The chain combines TRBV4-2 with TRBJ1-5; 7 bases are a match to TRBD1. Trimming cost V 3 bases and J 7 bases; bases outside gene matches: 9. Germline V gene data show CDR1 as LGHNA and CDR2 as YNFKEQ. This CDR3 spans 15 amino acids. The CDR3 sequence is CASSHSGAGGQPQHF. The CDR3 DNA reads TGTGCCAGCAGCCATTCGGGGGCAGGGGGACAGCCCCAGCATTTT.

CDR3 amino acids: CASSFVAGTRGETQYF. The CDR3 DNA sequence: TGTGCCAGCAGCTTTGTAGCGGGAACTCGAGGGGAGACCCAGTACTTC. This sequence joins TRBV7-2 and TRBJ2-5; 8 nucleotides line up with TRBD2. CDR1 and CDR2 from the germline V gene are SGHTA and FQGNSA. CDR3 size: 16 residues. J lost 5 bases, V lost 3 bases, and 11 bases had no gene match.

The gene calls are TRBV28 and TRBJ1-2; TRBD1 matches at 12 bases. The CDR3 consists of 17 residues. Per germline, CDR1 MDHEN and CDR2 SYDVKM. The J segment lost 3 bases and the V segment lost 6 bases, leaving 11 bases of the junction unmatched. CDR3 sequence (DNA): TGTGCCAGCAGCCCTAAAACCGGGACAGGGGGCGACTATGGCTACACCTTC. Its protein is CASSPKTGTGGDYGYTF.

This clone was detected many times. The chain recombines TRBV5-1 with TRBJ1-4; D remains ambiguous. CDR1 and CDR2 from the germline V gene are SGHRS and YFSETQ. V lost 2 bases and J 0 bases, leaving 11 bases between the germline ends. There are 16 residues in the CDR3. CDR3 sequence: CASSFLGASTNEKLFF. In nucleotides, the CDR3 is TGCGCCAGCAGCTTTCTGGGAGCTTCAACTAATGAAAAACTGTTTTTT.

This clone was found a few times. The rearrangement links TRBV5-1 to TRBJ2-7; TRBD2 matches at 7 bases. This CDR3 contains 16 residues. In germline, CDR1 is SGHRS, CDR2 YFSETQ. The V and J ends lost 0 bases and 5 bases, in that order; junction bases with no gene match: 11. CDR3 in amino acids: CASSLGYTGRTDEQYF. CDR3 nucleotide sequence: TGCGCCAGCAGCTTGGGGTACACCGGGAGGACCGACGAGCAGTACTTC.

The chain has TRBV11-1 and TRBJ2-1; TRBD2 agrees at 7 bases. The CDR3 totals 16 residues. The germline V gene encodes CDR1 SGHAT and CDR2 FQDESV (reference sequence). V shed 5 bases, J shed 6 bases, and the junction held 13 bases outside the gene matches. The CDR3 coding sequence is TGTGCCAGCAGCCAGGATAGGCGGGAGTGGTTCAATGAGCAGTTCTTC. It codes for CASSQDRREWFNEQFF.

The genes are TRBV6-6 and TRBJ2-1, with D hard to call. CDR1 is MNHNY and CDR2 is SVGAGI in the germline V gene (reference sequence). The germline V and J ends were trimmed by 2 bases and 6 bases, with 11 bases remaining between them. This CDR3 spans 14 amino acids. CDR3 region: CASSYAESSNEQFF. In DNA, the CDR3 is TGTGCCAGCAGTTACGCAGAATCTTCCAATGAGCAGTTCTTC.

The V call is TRBV5-4, the J call TRBJ2-3; no clear D. The germline V and J ends were trimmed by 4 bases and 4 bases, with 10 bases remaining between them. In germline, CDR1 is SGHNT, CDR2 YYREEE (reference sequence). The CDR3 spans 13 residues. This chain's CDR3 is CASSPEAADTQYF. The CDR3 DNA sequence: TGTGCCAGCAGCCCAGAGGCGGCAGATACGCAGTATTTT.

The V and J genes are TRBV7-3 and TRBJ1-2; 7 positions match TRBD1. The V gene end was trimmed by 4 bases and the J gene end by 4 bases; junction bases not matched to a gene: 3. This CDR3 is built from 13 residues. CDR1 SGHTA and CDR2 FQGTGA come from the germline V gene. CDR3 amino acids: CASSSDRAYGYTF. The CDR3 DNA is TGTGCCAGCAGCTCAGACAGGGCCTATGGCTACACCTTC.

V usage is TRBV7-9 and J usage is TRBJ2-5; D gene unclear. The end of the DNA is better explained by TRBJ2-7, so the J call may be wrong. Per germline, CDR1 SEHNR and CDR2 FQNEAQ (reference sequence). The CDR3 consists of 14 residues. The CDR3 bases are TGTGCCAGCAGCTCCGCTCTAGGCTTCTACGAGCAGTACTTC. Translated, it gives CASSSALGFYEQYF.

The genes are TRBV19 and TRBJ1-2; 10 bases are a match to TRBD1. The CDR3 spans 14 residues. CDR1 and CDR2 from the germline V gene are LNHDA and SQIVND (reference sequence). The ends lost 4 bases at V and 4 bases at J; junction bases unmatched: 3. CDR3: CASSTGTGAYGYTF. The CDR3 nucleotides are TGTGCCAGTAGTACTGGGACAGGGGCCTATGGCTACACCTTC.